The sequence of this T cell receptor (beta chain) was determined in a study of blood T cell repertoires in COVID-19. About the study: Nucleic acid was either cDNA or gDNA, and it came from T cells, B-cell-depleted T cells, or PBMCs.

With 0 bases clipped from V and 9 bases from J, the junction kept 8 bases outside the gene matches. Germline V lookup: CDR1 MGHDK, CDR2 SYGVNS. There are 15 residues in the CDR3. Some clones are missing from TCRdb's copy, which holds only in-frame ones; the method was immunoSEQ multiplex PCR. The repertoire holds about 180,000 clones, with roughly 83% as singletons. The source of this sequence is a man aged 18 to 35 with active or convalescent COVID-19. The rearrangement joins TRBV25-1 to TRBJ2-1; 7 bases map to TRBD1. Sequences were obtained from peripheral blood. The CDR3 sequence is CASSEYLQGVVEQFF. CDR3 in DNA: TGTGCCAGCAGTGAATATCTCCAGGGGGTTGTTGAGCAGTTCTTC.